These T cell receptor beta chains were read from a single sample in a study of blood T cell repertoires in COVID-19. Generated by immunoSEQ multiplex PCR, the TCRdb table keeps only in-frame clones and is missing some. The sample has over 350,000 clones; more than 80% are singletons. The sample comprised peripheral blood. These receptors were taken from a woman in her twenties or thirties with active or convalescent COVID-19. The CDR3 runs from the conserved cysteine through the conserved F or W. D genes are given only for firm matches. Part of the rows lack a size; the others show once, few, many or a class for expanded clones.

v_call	d_call	clone_size	j_call	cdr3_aa	cdr3_nt
TRBV6-1	TRBD2	-	TRBJ2-2	CASSEVLAGGRGLFF	TGTGCCAGCAGTGAAGTCCTAGCGGGGGGGAGAGGGCTGTTTTTT
TRBV18	-	-	TRBJ2-1	CASSPAGTPYNEQFF	TGTGCCAGCTCACCCGCCGGGACTCCCTACAATGAGCAGTTCTTC
TRBV30	TRBD1	-	TRBJ2-2	CAWGTGHNTGELFF	TGTGCCTGGGGGACAGGGCACAACACCGGGGAGCTGTTTTTT
TRBV27	TRBD2	-	TRBJ2-1	CASSPGTSGPTEQFF	TGTGCCAGCAGTCCCGGGACTAGCGGCCCTACTGAGCAGTTCTTC
TRBV18	TRBD2	once	TRBJ2-3	CASSGLASDTQYF	TGTGCCAGCTCCGGACTAGCGTCAGATACGCAGTATTTT
TRBV9	-	-	TRBJ1-2	CASSVGGGFNYGYTF	TGTGCCAGCAGCGTAGGCGGAGGGTTTAACTATGGCTACACCTTC
TRBV28	TRBD2	-	TRBJ2-3	CASSPSAGTSGGDTQYF	TGTGCCAGCAGTCCCTCAGCCGGGACTAGCGGGGGAGATACGCAGTATTTT
TRBV5-4	-	-	TRBJ1-1	CASSTTGPDTEAFF	TGTGCCAGCAGCACGACGGGTCCGGACACTGAAGCTTTCTTT
TRBV7-6	TRBD2	-	TRBJ2-7	CASSSERGQYEQYF	TGTGCCAGCAGCTCCGAGCGGGGGCAGTACGAGCAGTACTTC
TRBV6-5	-	-	TRBJ1-1	CASSYQTGRGYTEAFF	TGTGCCAGCAGTTACCAAACCGGCCGGGGTTACACTGAAGCTTTCTTT
TRBV21-1	-	-	TRBJ1-3	CASSKLGGGCSGNTIYF	TGTGCCAGCAGCAAATTAGGGGGGGGCTGCTCTGGAAACACCATATATTTT
TRBV7-9	TRBD2	-	TRBJ2-2	CASSLGTLAGLNTGELFF	TGTGCCAGCAGCTTAGGGACCCTAGCGGGCCTAAACACCGGGGAGCTGTTTTTT
TRBV15	TRBD1	once	TRBJ2-7	CATSTDRDRGSYEQYF	TGTGCCACCAGCACGGACCGGGACAGGGGATCCTACGAGCAGTACTTC
TRBV2	-	-	TRBJ2-5	CASSGRRSQETQYF	TGTGCCAGCAGTGGAAGGCGGTCCCAAGAGACCCAGTACTTC
TRBV5-4	TRBD2	-	TRBJ2-2	CASSSGLAAFSTGELFF	TGTGCCAGCAGCAGCGGACTAGCGGCCTTTTCCACCGGGGAGCTGTTTTTT
TRBV6-1	TRBD1	-	TRBJ1-2	CASSEPFGQGSYGYTF	TGTGCCAGCAGTGAACCCTTCGGACAGGGGTCCTATGGCTACACCTTC
TRBV30	TRBD1	-	TRBJ1-2	CAWSGGQGSYTF	TGTGCCTGGAGTGGGGGACAGGGGAGCTACACCTTC
TRBV4-1	-	-	TRBJ1-1	CASSQTWLNTEAFF	TGCGCCAGCAGCCAAACATGGTTGAACACTGAAGCTTTCTTT
TRBV11-2	TRBD1	-	TRBJ2-2	CASSTGTGASGELFF	TGTGCCAGCAGCACCGGGACAGGGGCGTCGGGGGAGCTGTTTTTT
TRBV11-2	-	-	TRBJ2-6	CASSSQSGSSFVGANVLTF	TGTGCCAGCAGCTCACAGAGCGGGTCCTCCTTTGTTGGGGCCAACGTCCTGACTTTC
TRBV25-1	-	-	TRBJ1-3	CASRTFLGNTIYF	TGTGCCAGCCGGACATTTCTCGGAAACACCATATATTTT
TRBV6-5	TRBD1	-	TRBJ2-7	CASSHSRGQGLYEQYF	TGTGCCAGCAGTCACTCACGCGGACAGGGCCTCTACGAGCAGTACTTC
TRBV7-5	-	-	TRBJ1-2	CVRSLYFAGDRGQDLSHGYTF	TGTGTCAGAAGCTTATATTTCGCAGGCGACCGGGGACAGGATCTCTCCCATGGCTACACCTTC
TRBV11-3	TRBD1	-	TRBJ2-3	CASSSGTDTDTQYF	TGTGCCAGCAGCTCCGGGACAGACACAGATACGCAGTATTTT
TRBV6-5	-	-	TRBJ1-1	CASSFGRGNTEAFF	TGTGCCAGCAGTTTTGGACGGGGAAACACTGAAGCTTTCTTT
TRBV7-2	TRBD1	-	TRBJ1-6	CASSLRQGGNSPLHF	TGTGCCAGCAGCCTCCGACAGGGCGGAAATTCACCCCTCCACTTT